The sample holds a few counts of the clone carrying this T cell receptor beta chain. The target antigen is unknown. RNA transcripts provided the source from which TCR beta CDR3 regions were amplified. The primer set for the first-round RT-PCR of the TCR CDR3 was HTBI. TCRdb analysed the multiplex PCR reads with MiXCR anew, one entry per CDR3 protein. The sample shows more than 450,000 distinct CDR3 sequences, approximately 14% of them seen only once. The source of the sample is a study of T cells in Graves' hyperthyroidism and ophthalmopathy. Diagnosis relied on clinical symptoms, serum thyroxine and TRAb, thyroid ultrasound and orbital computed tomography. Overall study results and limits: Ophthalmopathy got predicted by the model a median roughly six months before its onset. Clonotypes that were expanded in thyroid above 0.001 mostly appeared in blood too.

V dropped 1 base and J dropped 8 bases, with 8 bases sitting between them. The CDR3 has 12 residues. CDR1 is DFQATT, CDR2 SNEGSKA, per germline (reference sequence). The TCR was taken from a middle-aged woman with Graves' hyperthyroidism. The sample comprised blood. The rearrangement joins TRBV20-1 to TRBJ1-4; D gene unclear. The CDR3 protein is CSARAEQEKLFF. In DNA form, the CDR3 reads TGCAGTGCTAGAGCTGAACAGGAAAAACTGTTTTTT.